These 7 T cell receptor beta chains were sequenced from one sample in a study of shared clonotypes between healthy human individuals. Assay: immunoSEQ multiplex PCR; the TCRdb copy retains only in-frame clones and omits some. The table includes about 2 million clones, over 85% detected once. The sequenced sample was naive CD4+ T cells sorted from blood. Described subset: CD45RA+ positively selected. These receptors were taken from a man aged 18 to 30 in good health.

This chain uses TRBV7-2 with TRBJ2-7, with 7 nucleotides matching TRBD2. J gave up 6 bases and V 4 bases, and 6 bases lay outside the gene matches. This CDR3 has 13 amino acids. CDR1 and CDR2 from the germline V gene are SGHTA and FQGNSA. CDR3 protein: CASSSLSGTEQYF. CDR3 nucleotide sequence: TGTGCCAGCAGCTCACTCAGCGGGACCGAGCAGTACTTC.

V and J are TRBV27 and TRBJ1-6; D might be TRBD1 (6 bases). The germline V gene has CDR1 MNHEY and CDR2 SMNVEV (reference sequence). Between the trimmed V and J ends, which lost 3 bases and 4 bases, there was a span of 16 bases. The CDR3 consists of 17 residues. CDR3 coding DNA: TGTGCCAGCAGTTTTAGGACAGTATCGCAGTATAATTCACCCCTCCACTTT. Protein product: CASSFRTVSQYNSPLHF.

The V call is TRBV30, the J call TRBJ1-2, with TRBD1 matching 7 bases. With V trimmed by 3 bases and J by 6 bases, 13 bases remained unmatched. Germline CDR1 GTSNPN, CDR2 SVGIG (reference sequence). The CDR3 length is 15 residues. The CDR3 loop is CAWSPGEGATHGYTF. The CDR3 region has the DNA TGTGCCTGGAGCCCCGGGGAGGGGGCAACCCATGGCTACACCTTC.

CDR3 bases: TGTGCCAGCAACGCCCAATACGAGGACGGGACCTCTGGGGCCAACGTCCTGACTTTC. It translates to CASNAQYEDGTSGANVLTF. This rearrangement joins TRBV9 to TRBJ2-6; D is possibly TRBD1 or TRBD2 (5 bases each). The V gene lost 6 bases and the J gene lost 0 bases, with 22 bases spanning the gap. The CDR3 contains 19 residues. Germline V CDR1 and CDR2: SGDLS, YYNGEE.

V and J are TRBV11-2 and TRBJ2-5; D unresolved. V dropped 2 bases and J dropped 5 bases, with 15 bases sitting between them. CDR1 and CDR2 (germline): SGHAT, FQNNGV. The CDR3 covers 15 residues. CDR3 DNA: TGTGCCAGCAGCTTAAGTTCAGGCAAATCGGAGACCCAGTACTTC. This codes for CASSLSSGKSETQYF.

The chain has TRBV10-3 and TRBJ2-3, with TRBD2 matching 11 bases. CDR3 length: 16 residues. V lost 8 bases, J lost 0 bases, and 7 bases stayed unmatched. Looked up from germline, CDR1 is ENHRY and CDR2 is SYGVKD. This CDR3 reads CAISSGGLASTDTQYF. The CDR3 DNA is TGTGCCATCTCTAGCGGGGGGCTCGCTAGCACAGATACGCAGTATTTT.

This clone was seen only once. The chain links TRBV11-2 to TRBJ2-3, with unresolved D. CDR1 is SGHAT and CDR2 is FQNNGV in the germline V gene. The CDR3 extends over 15 amino acids. The V end lost 0 bases, the J end lost 1 base, and 8 bases lay between the germline ends. CDR3 sequence reads: CASSLDAAGTDTQYF. CDR3 DNA sequence: TGTGCCAGCAGCTTAGATGCGGCGGGCACAGATACGCAGTATTTT.